The sequence of this T cell receptor beta chain was determined in a study of T cells in localized non-small cell lung cancer. Regarding this clone: The antigen is unknown.

Produced via immunoSEQ multiplex PCR; TCRdb's table is partial and in-frame only. Of approximately 35,000 clones in the sample, roughly 88% are singletons; the top ten hold 3.5% to 5%. This CDR3 contains 13 residues. Per germline, CDR1 MNHEY and CDR2 SVGAGI. Trimming took off 2 bases at V and 3 bases at J, with 8 bases between the two ends. Overall study results and limits: Sequencing was limited to one tumor region, leaving the possibility of heterogeneity open. Longer overall survival was seen with higher T cell density measured in blood. In uninvolved adjacent lung, T cell clonality reached its highest value, exceeding tumor.

The chain employs TRBV6-5 and TRBJ2-7; the D call may be TRBD1 or TRBD2 (5 bases each). The sample was peripheral blood, taken before any cancer treatment. This receptor was taken from a man between 40 and 69 years old with stage I lung adenocarcinoma. CDR3 region: CASSYGTHYEQYF. The CDR3 DNA is TGTGCCAGCAGTTACGGGACCCACTACGAGCAGTACTTC.